A single sample gave rise to the 17 T cell receptor beta chains below, sequenced in a study of early T cells in non-severe SARS-CoV-2 infection. TCRdb itself ran the 5' RACE reads through MiXCR, one entry per CDR3 protein. The sample yields around 82,000 distinct CDR3 sequences, about 11% seen once. Sequencing was performed on whole blood. Receptor source: an adult who was a healthcare worker with PCR-confirmed SARS-CoV-2 infection or an uninfected control (not recorded which).

In its sample, this clonotype was seen a few times. The chain joins TRBV9 to TRBJ2-5; D is undetermined. The germline V gene encodes CDR1 SGDLS and CDR2 YYNGEE. This CDR3 contains 15 residues. V lost 0 bases and J lost 7, with 16 bases in between. The CDR3 nucleotides read TGTGCCAGCAGCGTAGGGAATCAAGGGAAGGGGACCCAGTACTTC. This gives the protein CASSVGNQGKGTQYF.

This chain joins TRBV5-6 and TRBJ1-6; D uncertain. V was clipped by 0 bases and J by 17 bases, with 12 bases between them. The germline V gene encodes CDR1 SGHDT and CDR2 YYEEEE. The CDR3 has 12 amino acids. CDR3 DNA: TGTGCCAGCAGCTTGGGAGGAGGGTTGTTCCACTTT. Translated: CASSLGGGLFHF.

This chain connects TRBV20-1 to TRBJ2-1; 7 nucleotides line up with TRBD2. Germline CDR1 DFQATT, CDR2 SNEGSKA (reference sequence). V was pared by 2 bases and J by 7 bases, with 8 bases of the junction left unmatched. This CDR3 is 14 amino acids long. Here the CDR3 reads CSARIPTSWNEQFF. The CDR3 bases are TGCAGTGCTAGAATTCCGACTAGCTGGAATGAGCAGTTCTTC.

The V gene is TRBV3-1, the J gene TRBJ1-6; D is ambiguous. CDR1 and CDR2 from the germline V gene are LGHDT and YNNKEL (reference sequence). The CDR3 totals 15 residues. V was cut by 0 bases and J by 15 bases, with 18 bases left in between. CDR3 residues: CASSQDLGGIKGLHF. In DNA, the CDR3 is TGTGCCAGCAGCCAAGATCTGGGCGGAATTAAAGGCCTCCACTTT. The full variable domain, completed using reference TRBV3-1 and TRBJ1-6, is DTAVSQTPKYLVTQMGNDKSIKCEQNLGHDTMYWYKQDSKKFLKIMFSYNNKELIINETVPNRFSPKSPDKAHLNLHINSLELGDSAVYFCASSQDLGGIKGLHFGNGTRLTVT.

This clonotype was picked up many times. This chain links TRBV27 with TRBJ1-1; 12 bases are a match to TRBD1. V gave up 6 bases and J gave up 3 bases; unmatched junction bases: 8. CDR1 is MNHEY and CDR2 is SMNVEV in the germline V gene (reference sequence). The CDR3 is 16 amino acids. CDR3 nucleotides: TGTGCCAGCAGCCGGGACAGGGGGCTTCTCGACACTGAAGCTTTCTTT. Translating gives CASSRDRGLLDTEAFF.

A few counts support this clonotype. CDR3 amino acids: CSVDLTVTSTDTQYF. CDR3 DNA sequence: TGCAGCGTCGACCTTACAGTGACTAGCACAGATACGCAGTATTTT. The chain combines TRBV29-1 with TRBJ2-3, with D unclear. This CDR3 has 15 residues. CDR1 SQVTM and CDR2 ANQGSEA come from the germline V gene. The ends were cut back, 6 bases at V and 0 bases at J, with 16 bases in the middle.

The rearrangement links TRBV12-3 or TRBV12-4 to TRBJ2-7; TRBD1 might be the D (5 bases). Trimming took 6 bases from V and 6 from J, leaving 18 bases between them. The CDR3 is made up of 14 amino acids. The CDR3 nucleotides read TGTGCCAGCAGATCCCAGGGTGCCCCAGGCGAGCAGTACTTC. Translation: CASRSQGAPGEQYF.

The table lists this clonotype with a few counts. The rearrangement uses TRBV19 and TRBJ1-1; unclear D gene. Germline lookup yields CDR1 LNHDA and CDR2 SQIVND (reference sequence). CDR3 size: 10 residues. V lost 6 bases to trimming and J lost 1 base, with 0 bases between them. CDR3 coding DNA: TGTGCCAGTAGGAACACTGAAGCTTTCTTT. This gives the protein CASRNTEAFF.

This clonotype came up many times. V is TRBV11-2 and J is TRBJ1-5, with a tentative D call TRBD1 (5 bases). Germline V gene data show CDR1 as SGHAT and CDR2 as FQNNGV. V was shortened by 1 base and J by 7 bases, with 11 bases between the two germline ends. This CDR3 region has 14 residues. The CDR3 coding sequence is TGTGCCAGCAGCTTAGGAGGGGCAGTGCAGCCCCAGCATTTT. It specifies CASSLGGAVQPQHF.

This clonotype was recorded many times. J is TRBJ2-1 and V is TRBV7-8, with D tentatively TRBD1 or TRBD2 (5 bases each). V dropped 4 bases and J dropped 0 bases, with 7 bases sitting between them. The CDR3 totals 14 residues. Germline CDR1 and CDR2: SGHVS and FQNEAQ. The CDR3 region has the DNA TGTGCCAGCAGCTGGGACCTCTCCTACAATGAGCAGTTCTTC. It translates to CASSWDLSYNEQFF.

This clonotype was observed at least ten times. The chain has TRBV7-9 and TRBJ1-6; no clear D gene. The V end lost 1 base, the J end lost 5 bases, and 0 bases lay between the germline ends. The germline gives CDR1 SEHNR, CDR2 FQNEAQ (reference sequence). There are 12 residues in the CDR3. CDR3 region: CASSLDNSPLHF. As DNA, the CDR3 is TGTGCCAGCAGCTTAGATAATTCACCCCTCCACTTT.

There are many counts of this clonotype. The chain links TRBV7-2 to TRBJ2-7, with TRBD1 matching 10 bases. This CDR3 spans 16 amino acids. Germline V gene data show CDR1 as SGHTA and CDR2 as FQGNSA. V gave up 2 bases and J gave up 5 bases; unmatched junction bases: 9. As DNA, the CDR3 is TGTGCCAGCAGCTTAAGTTTCTGGGACAGGGGCCACGAGCAGTACTTC. This encodes CASSLSFWDRGHEQYF.

This clonotype occurred a few times. The chain joins TRBV12-5 to TRBJ2-1, with 8 bases identical to TRBD1. Germline V gene data show CDR1 as LGHNT and CDR2 as FRNRAP. This CDR3 has 14 amino acids. V shed 6 bases, J shed 2 bases, and the junction held 3 bases outside the gene matches. The CDR3 is CASGPRGPYNEQFF. The DNA for the CDR3 is TGTGCTAGTGGGCCCAGGGGGCCCTACAATGAGCAGTTCTTC.

This clonotype showed up just a few times. The chain links TRBV5-4 to TRBJ2-4; a possible D gene is TRBD2 (5 bases). The CDR3 length is 15 residues. Trimming removed 5 bases from V and 2 bases from J, with 14 bases in between. The germline V gene encodes CDR1 SGHNT and CDR2 YYREEE (reference sequence). The CDR3 DNA is TGTGCCAGCAGTATTGTAGGCGGGCCCAAAAACATTCAGTACTTC. This sequence encodes CASSIVGGPKNIQYF.

This clonotype was counted only a few times. At one end the junction does not follow the germline gene, possibly because of a read error. The rearrangement uses TRBV18 and TRBJ2-5; D is possibly TRBD2 (5 bases). The length of the CDR3 is 14 residues. The germline CDR1 and CDR2 sequences are KGHSH and LQKENI. The CDR3 is CASLPRSGQETQYF. CDR3 nucleotides: TGTGCCAGCTTACCAAGGAGCGGTCAAGAGACCCAGTACTTC.

The chain joins TRBV11-3 to TRBJ2-1; D might be TRBD1 or TRBD2, each matching 5 bases. Germline values: CDR1 SGHNT, CDR2 YENEEA. The V end lost 4 bases, the J end lost 0 bases, and 13 bases lay between the germline ends. The CDR3 covers 16 residues. The CDR3 sequence: CASSSGTSSSYNEQFF. The CDR3 DNA sequence: TGTGCCAGCAGCTCCGGGACGTCGAGCTCCTACAATGAGCAGTTCTTC.

This clonotype was counted at least ten times. The chain carries TRBV19 and TRBJ2-1; 8 positions agree with TRBD2. Germline-derived CDR1 and CDR2 are LNHDA and SQIVND (reference sequence). The CDR3 is made up of 15 amino acids. V lost 5 bases, J lost 3 bases, and 6 bases stayed unmatched. For the CDR3, the DNA is TGTGCCAGTAGTTTTCCGGGACTAGGCTACAATGAGCAGTTCTTC. Amino acids: CASSFPGLGYNEQFF. The whole variable domain, remainder taken from reference TRBV19 and TRBJ2-1, is DGGITQSPKYLFRKEGQNVTLSCEQNLNHDAMYWYRQDPGQGLRLIYYSQIVNDFQKGDIAEGYSVSREKKESFPLTVTSAQKNPTAFYLCASSFPGLGYNEQFFGPGTRLTVL.